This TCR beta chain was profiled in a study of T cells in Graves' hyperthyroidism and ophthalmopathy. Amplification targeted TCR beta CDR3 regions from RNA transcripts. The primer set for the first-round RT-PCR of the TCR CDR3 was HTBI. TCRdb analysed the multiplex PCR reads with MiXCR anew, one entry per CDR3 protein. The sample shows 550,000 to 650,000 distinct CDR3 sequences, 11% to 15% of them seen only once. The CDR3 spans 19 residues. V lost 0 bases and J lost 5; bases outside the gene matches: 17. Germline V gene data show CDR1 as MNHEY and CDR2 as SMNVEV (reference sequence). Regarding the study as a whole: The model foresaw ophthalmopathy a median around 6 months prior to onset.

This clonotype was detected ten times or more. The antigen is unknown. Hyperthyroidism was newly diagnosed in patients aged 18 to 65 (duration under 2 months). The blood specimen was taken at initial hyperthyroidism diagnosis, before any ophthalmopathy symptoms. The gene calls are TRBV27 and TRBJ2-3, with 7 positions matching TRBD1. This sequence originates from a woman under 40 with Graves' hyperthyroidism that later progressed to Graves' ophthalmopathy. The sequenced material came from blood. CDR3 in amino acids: CASSLSGDSDYADGDTQYF. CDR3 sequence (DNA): TGTGCCAGCAGTTTATCGGGGGACAGCGATTATGCCGATGGAGATACGCAGTATTTT.